Listed here are 31 T cell receptor beta chains from one sample, sequenced in a study of somatic mutations in cytotoxic T cells in rheumatoid arthritis. TCRdb's table, derived via immunoSEQ multiplex PCR, lists solely in-frame clones and lacks some. The sample lists some 16,000 clones; approximately 80% were seen once. Sample: CD8+ T cells sorted from blood. These TCRs come from an adult with rheumatoid arthritis.

The rearrangement joins TRBV14 to TRBJ2-5, with D unresolved. In germline, CDR1 is SGHDN, CDR2 FVKESK. The ends were cut back, 0 bases at V and 4 bases at J, with 15 bases in the middle. This CDR3 is built from 16 residues. DNA of the CDR3: TGTGCCAGCAGCCAAGAGGCCATGGGCCCAGGAGAGACCCAGTACTTC. As protein: CASSQEAMGPGETQYF.

The chain combines TRBV27 with TRBJ1-6, with D tentatively TRBD1 (5 bases). This CDR3 region has 15 residues. V was trimmed by 7 bases and J by 8 bases, leaving 18 bases between them. CDR1 MNHEY and CDR2 SMNVEV come from the germline V gene (reference sequence). CDR3 nucleotide sequence: TGTGCCAGCACCCTTTCGGGGGGAATGTATTCACCCCTCCACTTT. Translation gives CASTLSGGMYSPLHF.

The chain recombines TRBV19 with TRBJ2-7, with 9 bases that match TRBD1. J lost 2 bases, V lost 3 bases, and 2 bases had no gene match. This CDR3 has 14 amino acids. The V gene's germline CDR1 is LNHDA and CDR2 SQIVND (reference sequence). The CDR3 bases are TGTGCCAGTAGTATGGGGACAGGGACCTACGAGCAGTACTTC. It encodes CASSMGTGTYEQYF.

The V call is TRBV30, the J call TRBJ2-2; maybe TRBD1 (5 bases). The CDR3 covers 13 residues. Trimming removed 2 bases at V and 5 bases at J, with 9 bases between. Per the germline V gene, CDR1 is GTSNPN and CDR2 is SVGIG (reference sequence). The CDR3 sequence: CAWSLGETGELFF. CDR3 DNA sequence: TGTGCCTGGAGTCTAGGGGAAACCGGGGAGCTGTTTTTT.

The V and J genes are TRBV11-1 and TRBJ2-7; perhaps TRBD1 as D (6 bases). The CDR3 runs to 14 residues. Germline CDR1 and CDR2: SGHAT and FQDESV (reference sequence). V was pared by 3 bases and J by 1 base, with 10 bases between. CDR3 sequence (DNA): TGTGCCAGCAGCTTTCGAGGGGGATCCTACGAGCAGTACGTC. Its protein product is CASSFRGGSYEQYV.

V and J are TRBV7-8 and TRBJ2-2, with D possibly matching TRBD1 (6 bases). V lost 3 bases and J lost 1, with 12 bases in between. The V gene's germline CDR1 is SGHVS and CDR2 FQNEAQ. CDR3 length equals 16 residues. The DNA of the CDR3 is TGTGCCAGCAGCTTGGGGAGAGGGGGGAACACCGGGGAGCTGTTTTTT. This translates into CASSLGRGGNTGELFF.

This clone was recorded only once. The rearrangement links TRBV30 to TRBJ1-3, with no clear D. This CDR3 contains 12 residues. Trimming removed 7 bases at V and 7 bases at J, with 14 bases between. Germline V lookup: CDR1 GTSNPN, CDR2 SVGIG (reference sequence). This chain's CDR3 is CAFTTSGNTIYF. The CDR3 DNA sequence: TGTGCCTTCACGACCTCGGGGAACACCATATATTTT.

This clone has a handful of counts. Other DNA sequences of this sample code for an identical CDR3. The V and J genes are TRBV5-1 and TRBJ1-1; D is ambiguous. The CDR3 runs 11 residues. V was trimmed by 2 bases and J by 6 bases, leaving 5 bases between them. Germline CDR1 and CDR2: SGHRS and YFSETQ. CDR3: CASSLGAEAFF. The CDR3 nucleotides read TGCGCCAGCAGCTTAGGTGCTGAAGCTTTCTTT.

This clone appeared a few times. The V gene is TRBV6-4, the J gene TRBJ1-5; possibly TRBD1 for D (5 bases). Germline assignment: CDR1 MRHNA and CDR2 SNTAGT. Between the trimmed V and J ends, which lost 2 bases and 6 bases, there was a span of 8 bases. CDR3 length: 13 amino acids. CDR3 sequence: CASSDGAGQPQHF. The CDR3 DNA is TGTGCCAGCAGTGACGGGGCGGGTCAGCCCCAGCATTTT.

J is TRBJ2-1 and V is TRBV2; 7 bases match TRBD2. Per the germline V gene, CDR1 is SNHLY and CDR2 is FYNNEI. The J segment lost 1 base and the V segment lost 11 bases, leaving 11 bases of the junction unmatched. The CDR3 runs 15 residues. The CDR3 sequence is CASSRTGGSYNEQFF. As DNA, the CDR3 is TGTGCCTCCTCCCGGACGGGGGGTTCCTACAATGAGCAGTTCTTC. Supplemented by reference TRBV2 and TRBJ2-1, the full variable domain reads EPEVTQTPSHQVTQMGQEVILRCVPISNHLYFYWYRQILGQKVEFLVSFYNNEISEKSEIFDDQFSVERPDGSNFTLKIRSTKLEDSAMYFCASSRTGGSYNEQFFGPGTRLTVL.

V gene TRBV5-1 combines with J gene TRBJ2-1; 9 bases are shared with TRBD2. Germline CDR1 reads SGHRS; CDR2 reads YFSETQ. The CDR3 totals 17 residues. The V gene end was trimmed by 0 bases and the J gene end by 4 bases; junction bases not matched to a gene: 8. CDR3 in amino acids: CASSLASSGGKYNEQFF. DNA for the CDR3: TGCGCCAGCAGCTTGGCCTCGAGCGGGGGGAAGTACAATGAGCAGTTCTTC.

This chain links TRBV5-6 with TRBJ2-7; 9 positions agree with TRBD2. CDR3 size: 15 residues. The germline CDR1 and CDR2 sequences are SGHDT and YYEEEE. Trimming removed 6 bases from V and 2 bases from J; junction bases left unmatched: 9. CDR3 loop: CASTLAGRLTYEQYV. CDR3 sequence (DNA): TGTGCCAGCACACTAGCGGGTAGGCTAACCTACGAGCAGTACGTC.

The chain has TRBV5-8 and TRBJ2-4, with 10 bases fitting TRBD2. The CDR3 extends over 19 amino acids. V was clipped by 3 bases and J by 1 base; unmatched bases: 13. Germline loops: CDR1 SGHTS, CDR2 YDEGEE. The CDR3 DNA reads as TGTGCCAGCAGCTCTTTACTAGCGGGGAATTCCCACGCCAAAAACATTCAGTACTTC. Translation: CASSSLLAGNSHAKNIQYF. The full variable domain, rest sourced from reference TRBV5-8 and TRBJ2-4, is EAGVTQSPTHLIKTRGQQATLRCSPISGHTSVYWYQQALGLGLQFLLWYDEGEERNRGNFPPRFSGRQFPNYSSELNVNALELEDSALYLCASSSLLAGNSHAKNIQYFGAGTRLSVL.

This rearrangement joins TRBV11-2 to TRBJ2-7, with D unresolved. Trimming took 1 base from V and 7 from J, leaving 8 bases between them. This CDR3 is built from 12 residues. Per germline, CDR1 SGHAT and CDR2 FQNNGV. The CDR3 DNA reads as TGTGCCAGCAGCTTAGGGGTTGAAGAGCAGTACGTC. Encoded protein: CASSLGVEEQYV.

Here the CDR3 reads CAWGMNTEAFF. The CDR3 DNA reads TGTGCCTGGGGGATGAACACTGAAGCTTTCTTT. V gene TRBV2 combines with J gene TRBJ1-1, with a tentative D call TRBD1 (5 bases). CDR1 SNHLY and CDR2 FYNNEI come from the germline V gene. V was clipped by 11 bases and J by 0 bases, with 7 bases between them. CDR3 length: 11 amino acids.

For the CDR3, the DNA is TGTGCCAGCTCACAAAGACAGGGGGACGCCTTGGAGCAGTACTTC. This translates into CASSQRQGDALEQYF. J is TRBJ2-7 and V is TRBV18; TRBD1 agrees at 9 bases. CDR3 length: 15 residues. From germline, CDR1 is KGHSH and CDR2 LQKENI. The J segment lost 7 bases and the V segment lost 4 bases, leaving 11 bases of the junction unmatched. Filled out from reference TRBV18 and TRBJ2-7, the complete variable domain reads NAGVMQNPRHLVRRRGQEARLRCSPMKGHSHVYWYRQLPEEGLKFMVYLQKENIIDESGMPKERFSAEFPKEGPSILRIQQVVRGDSAAYFCASSQRQGDALEQYFGPGTRLTVT.

The gene calls are TRBV29-1 and TRBJ2-2; D assignment may be TRBD1 or TRBD2 (5 bases each). This CDR3 has 12 amino acids. Looked up from germline, CDR1 is SQVTM and CDR2 is ANQGSEA. V gave up 1 base and J gave up 6 bases, with 6 bases separating them. The CDR3 is CSVEVGAGELFF. CDR3 in DNA: TGCAGCGTTGAAGTGGGGGCCGGGGAGCTGTTTTTT.

The rearrangement links TRBV7-9 to TRBJ1-1; perhaps TRBD1 as D (5 bases). Trimming took off 5 bases at V and 1 base at J, with 14 bases between the two ends. The CDR3 covers 15 residues. Germline lookup yields CDR1 SEHNR and CDR2 FQNEAQ (reference sequence). The CDR3 region is CASSRPQGENTEAFF. CDR3 nucleotides: TGTGCCAGCAGCCGACCCCAAGGGGAGAACACTGAAGCTTTCTTT.

This chain uses TRBV4-2 with TRBJ1-2; D not resolved. The CDR3 covers 16 residues. CDR1 is LGHNA, CDR2 YNFKEQ, per germline. V was clipped by 4 bases and J by 0 bases, with 15 bases between them. CDR3: CASSLEREKANYGYTF. In nucleotides, the CDR3 is TGTGCCAGCAGCCTTGAGAGGGAAAAAGCTAACTATGGCTACACCTTC.

The chain joins TRBV25-1 to TRBJ1-1, with a weak D call TRBD1 (5 bases). V was trimmed by 3 bases and J by 8 bases, leaving 7 bases between them. There are 11 residues in the CDR3. In germline, CDR1 is MGHDK, CDR2 SYGVNS. The DNA for the CDR3 is TGTGCCAGCAGTGATACAGGAGAAGCTTTCTTT. Protein: CASSDTGEAFF.

The chain combines TRBV7-2 with TRBJ1-5; D not resolved. V lost 5 bases, J lost 0 bases, and 14 bases lay in between. Germline CDR1 reads SGHTA; CDR2 reads FQGNSA. The CDR3 has 16 amino acids. In DNA form, the CDR3 reads TGTGCCAGCAGCCCCACCCGGGCACCTAGCAATCAGCCCCAGCATTTT. Amino acids: CASSPTRAPSNQPQHF.

V usage is TRBV28 and J usage is TRBJ2-3, with 7 bases that match TRBD1. The CDR3 runs 14 residues. CDR1 is MDHEN and CDR2 is SYDVKM in the germline V gene. J was trimmed by 7 bases and V by 3 bases; bases with no gene match: 7. The CDR3 nucleotides read TGTGCCAGCAGTTTCGGACAGGAGGTGAATACGCAGTATTTT. It translates to CASSFGQEVNTQYF. The full variable domain, its missing parts supplied by reference TRBV28 and TRBJ2-3, is DVKVTQSSRYLVKRTGEKVFLECVQDMDHENMFWYRQDPGLGLRLIYFSYDVKMKEKGDIPEGYSVSREKKERFSLILESASTNQTSMYLCASSFGQEVNTQYFGPGTRLTVL.

The chain is built from TRBV28 and TRBJ2-7, with D maybe TRBD1 (7 bases). This CDR3 is 13 amino acids long. From germline, CDR1 is MDHEN and CDR2 SYDVKM. V gave up 9 bases and J gave up 3 bases, with 15 bases separating them. CDR3 DNA sequence: TGTGCCAGTTCGGGGGACAGTAACTACGAGCAGTACGTC. Protein sequence: CASSGDSNYEQYV.

The chain is built from TRBV13 and TRBJ1-6, with 9 bases matching TRBD1. Germline CDR1 PRHDT, CDR2 FYEKMQ (reference sequence). V shed 0 bases, J shed 1 base, and the junction held 4 bases outside the gene matches. CDR3 length: 18 residues. The CDR3 nucleotides are TGTGCCAGCAGCTTAGGGACAGGGGGAAGGTCCTATAATTCACCCCTCCACTTT. This translates into CASSLGTGGRSYNSPLHF.

J is TRBJ1-2 and V is TRBV27; 8 bases match TRBD1. The CDR3 has 14 residues. The junction had 10 bases not matched to a gene; V was cut back by 5 bases and J by 8 bases. The germline V gene has CDR1 MNHEY and CDR2 SMNVEV (reference sequence). CDR3 region: CASSPQGAGKGYTF. As DNA, the CDR3 is TGTGCCAGCAGTCCCCAGGGGGCTGGCAAAGGCTACACCTTC.

The chain combines TRBV9 with TRBJ2-2; no firm D call. Trimming left V 3 bases short and J 6 bases short, with 9 bases between. In germline, CDR1 is SGDLS, CDR2 YYNGEE. The CDR3 covers 13 residues. The CDR3 is CASSAPLAGELFF. The CDR3 DNA reads as TGTGCCAGCAGCGCGCCTCTAGCCGGGGAGCTGTTTTTT. Full variable domain (rest looked up from reference TRBV9 and TRBJ2-2): DSGVTQTPKHLITATGQRVTLRCSPRSGDLSVYWYQQSLDQGLQFLIQYYNGEERAKGNILERFSAQQFPDLHSELNLSSLELGDSALYFCASSAPLAGELFFGEGSRLTVL.

About this clone: Distinct nucleotide sequences in the sample also encode this CDR3. This chain connects TRBV28 to TRBJ2-4; D gene unclear. V lost 6 bases, J lost 0 bases, and 9 bases lay in between. CDR3 length equals 14 residues. CDR1 MDHEN and CDR2 SYDVKM come from the germline V gene. CDR3 region: CASSSPLAKNIQYF. In DNA form, the CDR3 reads TGTGCCAGCAGCAGTCCTTTAGCCAAAAACATTCAGTACTTC.

The gene calls are TRBV28 and TRBJ1-5, with a possible D match to TRBD1 (5 bases). This CDR3 region has 14 residues. Deletions cut 6 bases from V and 10 bases from J, with 19 bases between. Looked up from germline, CDR1 is MDHEN and CDR2 is SYDVKM. Here the CDR3 DNA reads TGTGCCAGCAGCCGAGACCAGGGTGAGGGTCCCCAGCATTTT. Protein product: CASSRDQGEGPQHF.

This clone has just one count. The gene calls are TRBV7-6 and TRBJ2-3; 8 bases map to TRBD2. The CDR3 runs 19 residues. The germline CDR1 and CDR2 sequences are SGHVS and FNYEAQ. The J segment lost 2 bases and the V segment lost 0 bases, leaving 13 bases of the junction unmatched. In DNA form, the CDR3 reads TGTGCCAGCAGCTTAGCCTTACTGACTAGCGAAGAATACACAGATACGCAGTATTTT. Its protein is CASSLALLTSEEYTDTQYF.

V gene TRBV7-3 combines with J gene TRBJ2-1; D possibly matches TRBD1 or TRBD2 (6 bases each). From germline, CDR1 is SGHTA and CDR2 FQGTGA. The CDR3 is made up of 16 amino acids. Trimming removed 5 bases at V and 4 bases at J, with 18 bases between. The CDR3 region is CASSPFGGDGYNEQFF. The CDR3 DNA reads TGTGCCAGCAGCCCCTTCGGGGGCGACGGTTACAATGAGCAGTTCTTC.

This rearrangement joins TRBV28 to TRBJ2-5, with 7 bases matching TRBD1. Germline V gene data show CDR1 as MDHEN and CDR2 as SYDVKM. The CDR3 length is 15 residues. Trimming took 5 bases from V and 1 from J; bases not matched to a gene: 7. The CDR3 is CASSPPTGSQETQYF. CDR3 sequence (DNA): TGTGCCAGCAGTCCCCCGACAGGGTCCCAAGAGACCCAGTACTTC.